Below are 16 T cell receptor beta chains sequenced from a single sample in a study of blood T cell repertoires in COVID-19. Profiled with immunoSEQ multiplex PCR; TCRdb holds only in-frame clones, not every one. The sample records roughly 40,000 clones, approximately 92% being singletons. Input material: peripheral blood. The receptors stem from a man between 25 and 39 years old with active or convalescent COVID-19.

This clone was recorded once. The chain links TRBV6-5 to TRBJ2-3; TRBD1 matches 9 bases. The CDR3 extends over 14 amino acids. Trimming at V came to 5 bases and at J to 4 bases, leaving 4 bases not matched to a gene. The V gene's germline CDR1 is MNHEY and CDR2 SVGAGI. This chain's CDR3 is CASSTRTGADTQYF. The CDR3 DNA sequence: TGTGCCAGCAGTACGCGGACAGGGGCAGATACGCAGTATTTT.

This clone was seen more than once but under ten times. The rearrangement uses TRBV9 and TRBJ2-1, with 9 bases lining up with TRBD2. This CDR3 spans 16 amino acids. Germline CDR1 SGDLS, CDR2 YYNGEE. V trimming: 3 bases; J trimming: 9 bases; junction bases outside the gene matches: 13. The CDR3 sequence is CASSAEEAGLASEQFF. The CDR3 DNA follows: TGTGCCAGCAGCGCCGAAGAAGCCGGACTAGCGAGTGAGCAGTTCTTC.

The chain is built from TRBV24-1 and TRBJ2-1, with 10 bases identical to TRBD2. The CDR3 runs 13 residues. Germline-derived CDR1 and CDR2 are KGHDR and SFDVKD. With 5 bases clipped from V and 7 bases from J, the junction kept 1 base outside the gene matches. DNA for the CDR3: TGTGCCACCAGTGTGGGACTAGCGAATGAGCAGTTCTTC. This encodes CATSVGLANEQFF.

This chain uses TRBV2 with TRBJ2-5, with 8 bases identical to TRBD2. In germline, CDR1 is SNHLY, CDR2 FYNNEI. J gave up 1 base and V 1 base, and 8 bases lay outside the gene matches. The CDR3 contains 17 residues. CDR3 protein: CASSEGKRERTQETQYF. The CDR3 nucleotides are TGTGCCAGCAGTGAAGGAAAGCGGGAGCGCACCCAAGAGACCCAGTACTTC.

The rearrangement uses TRBV5-4 and TRBJ1-1; D is possibly TRBD1 (5 bases). V lost 5 bases, J lost 1 base, and 9 bases lay in between. The CDR3 consists of 13 residues. Per germline, CDR1 SGHNT and CDR2 YYREEE (reference sequence). The CDR3 spells CASRLTANTEAFF. CDR3 nucleotides: TGTGCCAGCAGATTGACAGCGAACACTGAAGCTTTCTTT.

The table lists this clone with a count of one. The chain has TRBV6-6 and TRBJ2-3, with TRBD1 as a possible D gene (6 bases). The CDR3 sequence is 15 residues long. Germline V gives CDR1 MNHNY, CDR2 SVGAGI (reference sequence). The germline V and J ends were trimmed by 6 bases and 0 bases, with 13 bases remaining between them. CDR3 sequence: CASSRPGQSTDTQYF. The CDR3 region has the DNA TGTGCCAGCAGCCGGCCGGGACAAAGCACAGATACGCAGTATTTT.

The chain joins TRBV5-1 to TRBJ2-3; D possibly corresponds to TRBD2 (5 bases). The CDR3 loop spans 15 amino acids. Germline loops: CDR1 SGHRS, CDR2 YFSETQ. The V end was cut by 0 bases, the J end by 6 bases, with 14 bases between. The CDR3 here is CASSLADGERDTQYF. The CDR3 nucleotides read TGCGCCAGCAGCTTGGCTGACGGGGAAAGGGATACGCAGTATTTT.

V and J are TRBV6-5 and TRBJ1-1; D is undetermined. Trimming took off 6 bases at V and 4 bases at J, with 6 bases between the two ends. The CDR3 has 11 amino acids. Germline values: CDR1 MNHEY, CDR2 SVGAGI. The CDR3 spells CASRRTTEAFF. CDR3 nucleotides: TGTGCCAGCAGGAGAACCACTGAAGCTTTCTTT.

J is TRBJ1-2 and V is TRBV5-1; D gene uncertain. Germline assignment: CDR1 SGHRS and CDR2 YFSETQ. V dropped 2 bases and J dropped 13 bases, with 15 bases sitting between them. This CDR3 is built from 12 residues. The CDR3 loop reads CASSLDHGGCTF. CDR3 nucleotide sequence: TGCGCCAGCAGCTTAGATCACGGTGGTTGCACCTTC.

The rearrangement uses TRBV7-9 and TRBJ1-2; D unresolved. The CDR3 is 14 residues long. Trimming removed 5 bases at V and 0 bases at J, with 10 bases between. Germline values: CDR1 SEHNR, CDR2 FQNEAQ (reference sequence). The CDR3, as DNA: TGTGCCAGCAGCCCGCGGGGTGCTAACTATGGCTACACCTTC. It specifies CASSPRGANYGYTF.

This rearrangement joins TRBV18 to TRBJ2-2; 11 bases line up with TRBD1. The CDR3 runs to 16 residues. Germline trimming cut 4 bases from V and 3 bases from J; bases unmatched to any gene: 4. CDR1 is KGHSH and CDR2 is LQKENI in the germline V gene. CDR3 amino acids: CASSLWTGGYTGELFF. The CDR3 nucleotides read TGTGCCAGCTCACTTTGGACAGGGGGCTACACCGGGGAGCTGTTTTTT.

The V gene is TRBV20-1, the J gene TRBJ1-4, with TRBD1 as a possible D gene (5 bases). The CDR3 is 14 amino acids. Germline CDR1 DFQATT, CDR2 SNEGSKA (reference sequence). The V and J ends lost 3 bases and 0 bases respectively, with 8 bases between them. CDR3 loop: CSASRQTTNEKLFF. CDR3 sequence (DNA): TGCAGTGCTAGTCGACAGACAACTAATGAAAAACTGTTTTTT.

J is TRBJ1-3 and V is TRBV10-3; D remains ambiguous. Deletions cut 5 bases from V and 0 bases from J, with 11 bases between. Germline-derived CDR1 and CDR2 are ENHRY and SYGVKD. The CDR3 is 15 amino acids. CDR3 residues: CAISSLGLSGNTIYF. The CDR3 DNA is TGTGCCATCAGTTCCCTAGGACTCTCTGGAAACACCATATATTTT.

The chain recombines TRBV5-4 with TRBJ2-5, with 11 bases that match TRBD2. Losses at the gene ends were 3 bases for V and 2 bases for J; bases not matched to a gene: 3. Germline CDR1 is SGHNT and CDR2 is YYREEE (reference sequence). The CDR3 spans 15 residues. The CDR3 is CASSWGLAVQETQYF. DNA for the CDR3: TGTGCCAGCAGCTGGGGACTAGCGGTACAAGAGACCCAGTACTTC.

The count of this clone is one. The rearrangement links TRBV12-3 or TRBV12-4 to TRBJ1-2, with D unresolved. CDR3 length: 12 amino acids. Trimming removed 6 bases at V and 3 bases at J, with 8 bases between. CDR3 sequence reads: CASRRRDYGYTF. The CDR3 DNA reads as TGTGCCAGCAGGCGTCGAGACTATGGCTACACCTTC.

A note on this clone: Its ends do not fully match the called genes, so a read error is possible. V usage is TRBV12-5 and J usage is TRBJ1-5, with 8 bases identical to TRBD1. There are 13 residues in the CDR3. CDR1 and CDR2 from the germline V gene are LGHNT and FRNRAP. CDR3 loop: CASGPSSGTGVEF. Here the CDR3 DNA reads TGTGCTAGTGGTCCCTCATCCGGGACAGGTGTAGAGTTT.